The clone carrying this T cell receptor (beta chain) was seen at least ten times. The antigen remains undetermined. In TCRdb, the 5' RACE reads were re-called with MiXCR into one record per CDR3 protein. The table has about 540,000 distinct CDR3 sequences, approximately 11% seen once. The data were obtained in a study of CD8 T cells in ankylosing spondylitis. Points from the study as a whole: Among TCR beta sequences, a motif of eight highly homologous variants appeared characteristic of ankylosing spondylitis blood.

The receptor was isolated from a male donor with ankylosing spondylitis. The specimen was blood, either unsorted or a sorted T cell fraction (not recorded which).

This chain's CDR3 is CASSLGSRRYNEQFF. The CDR3 DNA sequence: TGTGCCAGCAGTTTAGGTAGCCGACGCTACAATGAGCAGTTCTTC. The gene calls are TRBV27 and TRBJ2-1; D is unclear. Trimming cost V 2 bases and J 3 bases, with 11 bases left between them. CDR3 length: 15 residues. Germline CDR1 is MNHEY and CDR2 is SMNVEV (reference sequence).